This T cell receptor (beta chain) was found in a study of T cells in Graves' hyperthyroidism and ophthalmopathy. General study findings and limits: By a 13 V-J model, ophthalmopathy was set apart from stable hyperthyroidism.

Amplification of TCR beta CDR3 regions was performed using RNA transcripts as template. The primer set for the first-round RT-PCR of the TCR CDR3 was HTBI. TCRdb recomputed calls from the multiplex PCR reads with MiXCR, one row per CDR3 protein. This table holds about 840,000 distinct CDR3 sequences, 38% found once. About this clonotype: The antigen remains unidentified.

Sample: blood. The TCR comes from a man between 18 and 35 years old with Graves' hyperthyroidism.

The CDR3 here is CASSRGGGGYGYTF. CDR3 in DNA: TGTGCCAGCAGCCGTGGGGGGGGAGGATATGGCTACACCTTC. The chain is built from TRBV7-2 and TRBJ1-2; a possible D gene is TRBD1 (5 bases). There are 14 residues in the CDR3. V dropped 5 bases and J dropped 5 bases, with 15 bases sitting between them. Germline V gene data show CDR1 as SGHTA and CDR2 as FQGNSA.